These 7 T cell receptor beta chains were all obtained from the same sample, sequenced in a study of cytomegalovirus exposure and HLA in healthy donors. The PCR used 60 Vbeta and 13 Jbeta primers. Repertoires were generated with immunoSEQ multiplex PCR, while TCRdb's copy carries only in-frame clones and drops some. In the table there are more than 150,000 clones, approximately 84% of which are singletons. The specimen was PBMCs. These receptors were obtained from a woman in her thirties or forties in good health and CMV-seropositive.

The CDR3 loop is CASRVGQANTGELFF. For the CDR3, the DNA is TGTGCCAGCAGAGTAGGACAGGCAAACACCGGGGAGCTGTTTTTT. The gene calls are TRBV2 and TRBJ2-2; 7 nucleotides line up with TRBD1. CDR3 length: 15 residues. Germline V gene lookup returns CDR1 SNHLY and CDR2 FYNNEI. The trim removed 6 bases at V and 2 bases at J, leaving 6 bases unmatched. The full variable domain, completed using reference TRBV2 and TRBJ2-2, is EPEVTQTPSHQVTQMGQEVILRCVPISNHLYFYWYRQILGQKVEFLVSFYNNEISEKSEIFDDQFSVERPDGSNFTLKIRSTKLEDSAMYFCASRVGQANTGELFFGEGSRLTVL.

The chain has TRBV2 and TRBJ2-3; 7 nucleotides align to TRBD2. V lost 6 bases to trimming and J lost 4 bases; unmatched junction nucleotides: 10. The CDR3 spans 15 residues. Germline V CDR1 and CDR2: SNHLY, FYNNEI. CDR3 sequence reads: CASRLLASGPDTQYF. The CDR3 DNA sequence: TGTGCCAGCAGACTACTAGCGAGCGGTCCAGATACGCAGTATTTT. Variable domain in full (rest from reference TRBV2 and TRBJ2-3): EPEVTQTPSHQVTQMGQEVILRCVPISNHLYFYWYRQILGQKVEFLVSFYNNEISEKSEIFDDQFSVERPDGSNFTLKIRSTKLEDSAMYFCASRLLASGPDTQYFGPGTRLTVL.

The chain combines TRBV7-9 with TRBJ2-3; no reliable D call. The V end lost 2 bases, the J end lost 6 bases, and 9 bases lay between the germline ends. The CDR3 has 13 amino acids. Germline CDR1 and CDR2: SEHNR and FQNEAQ (reference sequence). The CDR3 DNA is TGTGCCAGCAGCTTAACGAGCGCCGATACGCAGTATTTT. It yields the protein CASSLTSADTQYF.

This chain uses TRBV28 with TRBJ1-5; D is unresolved. Trimming took 7 bases from V and 5 from J, leaving 12 bases between them. Germline CDR1 reads MDHEN; CDR2 reads SYDVKM. The CDR3 length is 13 residues. Here the CDR3 reads CASTLGPYQPQHF. CDR3 nucleotide sequence: TGTGCCAGCACCCTTGGCCCGTATCAGCCCCAGCATTTT.

In the case of this clone: One end of the junction is discordant with germline, which a read error may explain. The J gene is TRBJ1-2, the V gene TRBV2, with TRBD1 matching over 9 bases. Per germline, CDR1 SNHLY and CDR2 FYNNEI. The CDR3 runs 14 residues. In nucleotides, the CDR3 is TGTGCCAGCACCAGGACAGGGGCGAACGGTGGCTACCCCTTC. It is translated as CASTRTGANGGYPF.

This clone occurred a few times. Here the CDR3 reads CASSPREGNPYEQYF. The CDR3 DNA is TGTGCCAGCAGCCCCCGTGAGGGAAACCCCTACGAGCAGTACTTC. The chain has TRBV7-9 and TRBJ2-5, with a weak D call TRBD2 (5 bases). The tail of the sequence fits TRBJ2-7 better, so the J call may be wrong. The germline V gene has CDR1 SEHNR and CDR2 FQNEAQ (reference sequence). CDR3 length: 15 amino acids.

Points on this clone: A read error may produce the germline difference seen at one junction end. This rearrangement joins TRBV25-1 to TRBJ2-4; D gene ambiguous. Looked up from germline, CDR1 is MGHDK and CDR2 is SYGVNS. The CDR3 runs to 15 residues. As DNA, the CDR3 is TGTGCCAGCAGTGACCCTTCCCTCGCCAAAAACAGTCAGTACTTC. This gives the protein CASSDPSLAKNSQYF.